Included here is one T cell receptor beta chain sequence, with context. This record belongs to a study of blood T cell repertoires in COVID-19. Study at large: Acute and convalescent COVID-19 samples came from the United States, Italy and Spain.

Sequencing was performed with immunoSEQ multiplex PCR; in TCRdb, only in-frame clones are kept and a portion is missing. The data contain about 440,000 clones, roughly 89% of them singletons. This sequence was found in a woman in her twenties or thirties with acute or convalescent COVID-19. Sequencing used peripheral blood.

CDR3 coding DNA: TGTGCCAGCAGCCGACCTACCAAAGCGACTAGCGGGGCCCTTGTTGAGCAGTTCTTC. Translating it yields CASSRPTKATSGALVEQFF. The rearrangement links TRBV9 to TRBJ2-1; 11 positions match TRBD2. The CDR3 is 19 amino acids. CDR1 SGDLS and CDR2 YYNGEE come from the germline V gene. The V segment lost 4 bases and the J segment 9 bases; nucleotides outside the gene matches: 21.